This TCR beta chain was sequenced during a study of cytomegalovirus exposure and HLA in healthy donors (dated 2017 in TCRdb). In the study overall: An earlier analysis of approximately 550 of the donors reported 250 to 300 Gb of sequence data and some 120 million unique TCR beta sequences from approximately 180 million T cells. Around 300 gigabases of sequencing data and approximately 80 million unique TCR sequences were included in an early release covering about 620 HLA-typed donors. Among the 398 genotyped donors, about 85% belonged to the genetic ancestry cluster associated with self-reported Caucasian donors. The study aimed to test whether cataloging public T cell receptors could reveal signatures of past pathogen exposure. The study profiled the T cell repertoires of some 610 subjects by immunosequencing and related them to cytomegalovirus serostatus. In addition to the first cohort of about 650 subjects, a separate validation cohort of approximately 120 different subjects was used. The study combined high-throughput TCR immunosequencing, statistical association of individual TCRs with disease status, and machine learning to predict cytomegalovirus infection status. A later analysis re-analyzed previously published TCR beta repertoires from roughly 600 donors and added high-resolution HLA genotyping to study TCR occurrence patterns. Rather than using new phenotypic data, the later analysis identified candidate immune exposures from TCR beta sequences and from how often those sequences occurred across donors. An earlier analysis of about 620 of the donors applied high-throughput TCR beta sequencing to assess whether each TCR beta V gene segment acted as functional or pseudogenic. Donor age, sex, ethnicity and CMV serostatus were compiled together with the repertoire data. In a later genetic analysis, genome-wide SNP genotypes for about three fifths of the roughly 670 donors were used, and that subset was treated as a discovery cohort. All discovery cohort repertoires had been generated using a single sequencing platform. Both class I and class II loci were covered by HLA typing, at four-digit resolution. The number of typed donors differed by locus: about 629-640 for A, B, C, DRB1 and DQB1; 522 for DQA1; 600 to 610 for DPA1; and roughly 450 for DPB1. Roughly 5 DR-DQ haplotypes were treated as single units for association and clustering because of strong linkage in the cohort. Among some 400 genotyped donors of the cohort, an average of around 240,000 unique TCR beta nucleotide sequences were sequenced per donor, around 20% of them non-productive. Results and caveats for the whole study, not just this receptor: In vitro tests confirmed that a few of the cytomegalovirus-associated TCR beta chains recognize cytomegalovirus antigens. Because some donors lacked HLA typing at each locus, the association tests relied only on the typed subset. A later genetic analysis reported fewer N-insertions in productive TCRs among donors in an Asian-associated ancestry cluster than the roughly 620-donor mean. Some IMGT-functional V segments, including TRBV6-2 and TRBV6-3, could not be distinguished by the 87-base-pair reads and were therefore excluded. Linkage disequilibrium might explain the correlated functional status among segregating V segments, but an unknown experimental factor could not be ruled out. The only immune exposure information available for the cohort was CMV serostatus. Sequencing depth was assumed to be roughly uniform across donors in the presence/absence analyses, though that assumption may not hold. According to a later analysis, parvovirus B19, influenza, CMV and Epstein-Barr virus appeared linked to several top co-occurrence clusters. Most TCR sequences were seen in very few donors, while some public TCRs were found in many individuals. The authors suggested that the approach could potentially be generalized to other disease states and immunological phenotypes. In an earlier analysis of approximately 590 of the donors, most TCR beta V segments were observed in productive rearrangements about 87% or about 30% of the time, broadly matching IMGT annotations. A later analysis associated 16,951 TCR beta sequences with specific HLA alleles at a false discovery rate of 0.05. The sequencing pipeline was judged likely to have produced a cluster of highly shared sequence variants as a technical artifact. A later analysis found that TCR association rates varied across HLA loci, with DRB1 alleles showing the most associated TCRs and HLA-C alleles the fewest. Approximately 18 rarely observed V segments, including chromosome 9 orphons, were excluded from the earlier analysis of some 590 of the donors because counts were too low. This cohort had only TCR beta chains sequenced, and the lack of alpha or paired-chain data limited which features could be detected. An association between a missense DCLRE1C variant and V-gene and J-gene trimming of TCR beta chains was found in a later genetic analysis and replicated in an independent cohort. The classifier was reported to diagnose cytomegalovirus status with high specificity and sensitivity in both the original and validation cohorts. A total of 150 or so TCR beta chains were listed by the study as associated with cytomegalovirus. In a later analysis, HLA-associated TCR beta chains showed more clonal expansion and lower generation probabilities than non-associated chains that were equally common. Strong co-occurrence of HLA alleles, especially DR and DQ, made assigning TCR associations to individual alleles difficult. A later analysis found that most CMV-associated TCR beta chains appeared HLA-restricted, with HLA associations seemingly driven largely by CMV exposure. A further reported finding was that TCR beta sequences accurately predicted the HLA-A and HLA-B alleles for most subjects in the first cohort.

The cohort consisted of 650 to 850 healthy bone marrow donors. Cohort members were all nominally healthy when sampled, although unrecorded immune exposures were likely present. The donor was CMV seronegative and was included in the group of about 350 seronegative cohort members. Every donor gave a peripheral blood sample, and the peripheral blood mononuclear cells from that sample were used for TCR beta sequencing. Genomic DNA was extracted from the blood cell samples with the Qiagen DNeasy Blood Extraction Kit. This clone was seen once. Its antigen target is currently unknown. One base away there is no much larger clone; base qualities are not given. Trimming takes 7 bases off V and 7 bases off J; junction bases not matched to a gene: 7. From the cysteine up to the phenylalanine, the CDR3 has a length of 15 residues. CDR3 DNA is the only sequence kept; it has 45 bases, read in frame from the first base. In the germline V gene (reference sequence), CDR1 corresponds to LNHDA and CDR2 to SQIVND.

The library was obtained by the immunoSEQ multiplex PCR assay. A mixture of 60 forward primers for TCR Vbeta segments and 13 reverse primers for TCR Jbeta segments was used in the multiplex PCR. A multiplex PCR assay on genomic DNA amplified the CDR3 region of rearranged TCR beta genes. Amplified TCR beta libraries were sequenced as 87-base-pair reads on the Illumina HiSeq System. The study's processing was this. A later analysis tallied 75 million to 95 million unique TCR beta chains across the 650 to 750 repertoires, and approximately 12 million of those chains were shared by two or more donors. To remove PCR and sequencing errors, raw reads were error-corrected and collapsed into unique sequences using a nearest-neighbor algorithm that merged closely related sequences. To assign V, D and J gene segments, CDR3 sequences were aligned to IMGT reference sequences. For a sequence to be retained, a match of at least six nucleotides was required to both a V gene segment and a J gene segment. Rearrangements were classified as productive when the CDR3 lacked stop codons and remained in frame with V and J, and all other rearrangements were classified as non-productive. CDR3 was defined by IMGT convention, running from the second conserved V-encoded cysteine to the conserved J-encoded phenylalanine. The earlier analysis of about 610 of the donors excluded sequences that lacked an unambiguous match to a single V gene segment. In an earlier analysis of approximately 590 of the donors, V segments were called functional above 56.7% productive rearrangements and were called segregating when the between-donor standard deviation exceeded 5%. To diagnose cytomegalovirus status from the catalog of TCR beta chain sequences, a statistical classification framework was built. In a later analysis, TCR nucleotide sequences were compared against IMGT/GENE-DB human TR gene sequences so that V and J genes could be assigned. A later analysis assigned CDR3 sequences and most-parsimonious VDJ recombination scenarios with the TCRdist pipeline. In a later analysis, each TCR beta chain was defined by its CDR3 amino acid sequence together with its V-gene family, and reads lacking a unique V-gene family were excluded. To address suspected cross-contamination and a sequencing artifact, a later analysis removed approximately 590 highly shared, low-generation-probability nucleotide sequences. For each public chain, a later analysis derived a clonal expansion index from normalized ranks of inferred template counts within each repertoire. A later analysis computed generation probabilities with a VDJ recombination model fitted to out-of-frame rearrangements, and checked the results against IGoR. In a later analysis, hypergeometric tests were used to score TCR-TCR, TCR-HLA and TCR-CMV co-occurrence, with a repertoire-size bias correction applied to TCR pairs. In a later analysis, false discovery rates were estimated by permuting HLA or CMV assignments 20 times. A later analysis grouped co-occurring TCRs with DBSCAN, adding TCRdist sequence similarity when clustering within HLA-allele-positive subsets. Repertoires with fewer than 30,000 or more than 120,000 public chains, plus five repertoires with anomalous nucleotide sharing, were excluded from co-occurrence clustering. TCRdb re-hosts the immuneACCESS table, in-frame sequences only. Its copies lack some clones; in the studies checked, an unresolved V gene accounts for under half of them, and the cause for the rest is not known. V, J and clone size reflect that table, while D and trimming were determined from the DNA. This sample holds about 140,000 clones; more than 70% were observed only once. The ten largest account for about 3.5% of the sample.

Sequenced material: PBMCs. This TCR came from a man aged 35 to 55 in good health and CMV-seronegative. The chain couples TRBV19 to TRBJ1-6; 10 central bases correspond to TRBD1. CDR3 region: CASNWEDRGNSPLHF. The DNA sequence is given as TGTGCCAGTAACTGGGAGGACAGGGGGAATTCACCCCTCCACTTT.